The clone carrying this TCR beta chain was seen once. Its antigen is currently unknown. Researchers ran the PCR with 60 Vbeta and 13 Jbeta primers. Using immunoSEQ multiplex PCR, the repertoire was profiled, and TCRdb retains in-frame clones only, with some absent. The sample contains 150,000 to 200,000 clones, around 77% of which appear only once. This entry comes from a study of cytomegalovirus exposure and HLA in healthy donors. Study details: Prior work identified some 120 million unique TCR beta sequences in about 179 million T cells.

Study results and caveats: The majority of CMV-associated TCR beta chains were reported as apparently HLA-restricted in a later analysis. The authors considered a cluster of highly shared sequence variants likely to be a sequencing artifact.

Germline V gene lookup returns CDR1 SGDLS and CDR2 YYNGEE. The CDR3 is 15 amino acids. V gene TRBV9 combines with J gene TRBJ2-5, with 10 bases that match TRBD1. The last part of the DNA fits TRBJ2-7 better; the J call may be wrong. This receptor was obtained from a woman between 35 and 50 years old in good health and CMV-seronegative. Sequenced: PBMCs. The CDR3 sequence is CASSIGQGGPYEQYF. The CDR3 nucleotides are TGTGCCAGCAGCATAGGACAGGGGGGCCCCTACGAGCAGTACTTC.